The next 10 T cell receptor beta chains were all read from a single sample in a study of spatial heterogeneity in lung cancer. The time point here: blood at routine non-recurrence follow-up after resection. Whole RNA came from tumor, nontumor lung or frozen PBMC and was sequenced without being sorted. TCRdb analysed the 5' RACE reads with MiXCR anew, one entry per CDR3 protein. The table lists around 30,000 distinct CDR3 sequences, 4.5% to 7.5% of them singletons, with approximately 20% in the top ten. Sequenced here: PBMCs, sampled at follow-up. These receptors were obtained from a male donor with early-stage non-small cell lung cancer.

This clonotype showed up just once. The junction shows a germline mismatch at one end, possibly a read error. The rearrangement links TRBV6-5 to TRBJ2-2, with D possibly being TRBD1 (6 bases). This CDR3 comprises 13 residues. Germline assignment: CDR1 MNHEY and CDR2 SVGAGI. This chain's CDR3 is CASRGADTRELFF. The CDR3 DNA is TGTGCCAGCAGGGGGGCGGACACCAGGGAGCTGTTTTTT.

The chain recombines TRBV19 with TRBJ2-2, with 7 bases fitting TRBD1. This CDR3 has 16 residues. The V segment lost 8 bases and the J segment 0 bases; nucleotides outside the gene matches: 9. CDR1 and CDR2 (germline): LNHDA, SQIVND (reference sequence). The DNA of the CDR3 is TGTGCCAGTCGTCTCTTCGGGACAGCGAACACCGGGGAGCTGTTTTTT. As protein: CASRLFGTANTGELFF.

At least ten counts were recorded for this clonotype. J is TRBJ1-5 and V is TRBV6-2 or TRBV6-3; no definite D call. Germline CDR1 MNHEY, CDR2 SVGEGT. Trimming removed 4 bases from V and 7 bases from J, with 14 bases in between. This CDR3 comprises 14 residues. This chain's CDR3 is CASSWGGSGQPQHF. CDR3 coding DNA: TGTGCCAGCAGTTGGGGTGGTTCGGGACAGCCCCAGCATTTT.

The table lists this clonotype with a few counts. This chain joins TRBV7-2 and TRBJ1-4; D perhaps matches TRBD1 (5 bases). Per germline, CDR1 SGHTA and CDR2 FQGNSA. V gave up 8 bases and J gave up 8 bases, with 15 bases separating them. The CDR3 is made up of 13 amino acids. The CDR3 reads CASSLLGGEKLFF. The CDR3 bases are TGTGCCAGCTCCCTACTGGGGGGGGAAAAACTGTTTTTT.

This clonotype came up many times. This chain uses TRBV6-5 with TRBJ1-2; 10 bases fit TRBD1. Germline CDR1 reads MNHEY; CDR2 reads SVGAGI. With 2 bases clipped from V and 8 bases from J, the junction kept 8 bases outside the gene matches. The CDR3 covers 15 residues. CDR3 nucleotides: TGTGCCAGCAGTTACGATTTGGGACAGGGGAGCGGCTACACCTTC. This translates into CASSYDLGQGSGYTF.

This clonotype was seen many times. This chain connects TRBV3-1 to TRBJ1-1, with no clear D. The CDR3 spans 14 residues. The germline gives CDR1 LGHDT, CDR2 YNNKEL (reference sequence). Trimming removed 6 bases from V and 2 bases from J, with 13 bases in between. As DNA, the CDR3 is TGTGCCAGCAGACGCCAAGGGCCCAACACTGAAGCTTTCTTT. Encoded protein: CASRRQGPNTEAFF.

This clonotype was picked up many times. This rearrangement joins TRBV19 to TRBJ2-2; TRBD1 might be the D (6 bases). Germline loops: CDR1 LNHDA, CDR2 SQIVND (reference sequence). Deletions cut 7 bases from V and 2 bases from J, with 14 bases between. The CDR3 length is 15 residues. The CDR3 region has the DNA TGTGCCAGTACAGGTCAGGGGTCAAACACCGGGGAGCTGTTTTTT. This codes for CASTGQGSNTGELFF.

The CDR3 loop reads CASSQGSGAGTGELFF. For the CDR3, the DNA is TGTGCCAGCAGCCAAGGATCGGGGGCGGGCACCGGGGAGCTGTTTTTT. V usage is TRBV4-2 and J usage is TRBJ2-2; D is perhaps TRBD1 or TRBD2 (6 bases each). V was shortened by 1 base and J by 4 bases, with 13 bases between the two germline ends. CDR3 length: 16 residues. Germline lookup yields CDR1 LGHNA and CDR2 YNFKEQ.

This clonotype is classed as medium-sized. V usage is TRBV27 and J usage is TRBJ2-7; 8 bases are shared with TRBD1. In germline, CDR1 is MNHEY, CDR2 SMNVEV (reference sequence). This CDR3 contains 14 residues. After removal of 3 bases from V and 3 bases from J, the junction contained 4 bases not matched to a gene. This CDR3 is CASSFYRGNYEQYF. The CDR3 bases are TGTGCCAGCAGTTTCTACAGGGGGAACTACGAGCAGTACTTC.

This clonotype was picked up many times. This chain connects TRBV20-1 to TRBJ1-5; weak D call: TRBD1 (6 bases). The V gene's germline CDR1 is DFQATT and CDR2 SNEGSKA (reference sequence). V lost 1 base and J 7 bases, leaving 14 bases between the germline ends. This CDR3 has 14 residues. The CDR3 is CSARAGQFAQPQHF. The CDR3 nucleotides are TGCAGTGCTAGAGCCGGACAGTTTGCCCAGCCCCAGCATTTT.